A selection of T cell receptor beta chains follows, all from one sample in a study of T cell responses to AZD1222 COVID-19 vaccine. Method: immunoSEQ multiplex PCR; TCRdb's copy keeps in-frame clones and lacks some. Counted here are 130,000 to 150,000 clones, around 90% occurring once; the ten biggest clones make up 1.5% to 2.5%. Here the sequenced sample was peripheral blood, taken 28 days after the second AZD1222 dose. The origin of the receptors is an adult who received the AZD1222 COVID-19 vaccine. Each CDR3 is given with its conserved first and last residue. D genes are given only for firm matches. Rows may omit the clone size; those that give it use once, few, many or a size class.

-	TRBJ1-2	-	TRBV6-5	CAAAGGYGYTF	TGTGCCGCTGCCGGGGGGTATGGCTACACCTTC
-	TRBJ2-3	-	TRBV3-1/TRBV3-2	CASSQVSGFADTQYF	TGTGCCAGCAGCCAAGTGAGCGGGTTCGCAGATACGCAGTATTTT
TRBD1	TRBJ1-1	-	TRBV2	CASRQGAGTEAFF	TGTGCCAGCAGACAGGGGGCAGGCACTGAAGCTTTCTTT
-	TRBJ2-7	-	TRBV10-3	CAISREDSYEQYF	TGTGCCATCAGTAGGGAGGACTCCTACGAGCAGTACTTC
-	TRBJ2-2	-	TRBV25-1	CASSIAGELFF	TGTGCCAGCAGCATTGCCGGGGAGCTGTTTTTT
-	TRBJ2-7	-	TRBV10-3	CAISERGGLYEQYF	TGTGCCATCAGTGAGCGGGGCGGGCTCTACGAGCAGTACTTC
TRBD1	TRBJ1-2	-	TRBV24-1	CATARGVYGYTF	TGTGCCACCGCCAGGGGGGTCTATGGCTACACCTTC
TRBD1	TRBJ1-2	-	TRBV4-1	CASSHGTGGNGYTF	TGCGCCAGCAGCCATGGGACAGGGGGAAATGGCTACACCTTC
-	TRBJ1-1	once	TRBV7-2	CASSLGTATEAFF	TGTGCCAGCAGCTTAGGGACAGCCACTGAAGCTTTCTTT
-	TRBJ1-3	-	TRBV5-4	CASSLGRNSGNTIYF	TGTGCCAGCAGCTTGGGACGGAACTCTGGAAACACCATATATTTT
-	TRBJ2-7	-	TRBV3-1/TRBV3-2	CASSPFGVANEQYF	TGTGCCAGCAGCCCCTTTGGGGTGGCAAACGAGCAGTACTTC
-	TRBJ2-5	-	TRBV6-5	CASSRLGLQETQYF	TGTGCCAGCAGTAGACTCGGCTTACAAGAGACCCAGTACTTC
TRBD2	TRBJ2-1	-	TRBV9	CASSAAGGSSYNEQFF	TGTGCCAGCAGCGCGGCTGGCGGGAGCTCCTACAATGAGCAGTTCTTC
-	TRBJ1-1	once	TRBV18	CASSPQGRNTEAFF	TGTGCCAGCTCACCTCAGGGACGGAACACTGAAGCTTTCTTT
-	TRBJ1-1	-	TRBV6-5	CASSWKRDERNTEAFF	TGTGCCAGCAGTTGGAAACGAGACGAACGGAACACTGAAGCTTTCTTT
TRBD2	TRBJ2-5	-	TRBV2	CASGWTSGGRRETQYF	TGTGCCAGCGGTTGGACTAGCGGGGGGCGGAGAGAGACCCAGTACTTC
-	TRBJ1-3	-	TRBV15	CATSRERGNTIYF	TGTGCCACCAGCAGAGAACGGGGAAACACCATATATTTT
-	TRBJ1-2	-	TRBV5-1	CASSLVDSGGYTF	TGCGCCAGCAGCTTGGTCGACTCGGGAGGCTACACCTTC
TRBD2	TRBJ2-1	-	TRBV7-2	CASCIGTSGNEQFF	TGTGCCAGCTGTATAGGGACTAGCGGCAATGAGCAGTTCTTC
-	TRBJ2-2	-	TRBV25-1	CASSERQGRTGELFF	TGTGCCAGCAGTGAACGCCAGGGACGGACCGGGGAGCTGTTTTTT